This T cell receptor (beta chain) was observed in a study of T cells in Graves' hyperthyroidism and ophthalmopathy. Study results and limitations: Ophthalmopathy was told apart from stable hyperthyroidism by a 13 V-J model.

Template material for amplifying TCR beta CDR3 regions consisted of RNA transcripts. The HTBI set primed first-round TCR CDR3 RT-PCR. MiXCR was run by TCRdb on the multiplex PCR reads, yielding one entry per CDR3 protein. The sample has 350,000 or so distinct CDR3 sequences; approximately 17% are singletons. This clonotype appeared many times. The antigen is undetermined. The CDR3 totals 13 residues. Trimming took 0 bases from V and 2 from J, leaving 3 bases between them. Per germline, CDR1 SGHDN and CDR2 FVKESK. The sample was blood. The sequence came from a woman aged 25 to 39 with Graves' hyperthyroidism that later progressed to Graves' ophthalmopathy. The chain joins TRBV14 to TRBJ2-3; D not resolved. CDR3 amino acids: CASSQEITDTQYF. In DNA, the CDR3 is TGTGCCAGCAGCCAAGAGATCACAGATACGCAGTATTTT.